This T cell receptor beta chain was recovered during a study of blood T cell repertoires in COVID-19. Study-wide context: Some COVID-19 samples were acute and others convalescent; all came from the United States, Italy and Spain.

Cohorts were based on clinical histories the participants reported. All recovered Cohort 3 donors got two negative PCRs, got clearance, or saw symptom resolution. As originally analysed: The authors estimated nucleated cell counts from reference gene primer amplification. Measured with immunoSEQ multiplex PCR; TCRdb has only the in-frame clones, and not every one. The V and J calls and clone size were taken over from that table, and D and trimming were inferred from the DNA. Of a few hundred thousand clones detected, less than 90% appear once; the ten largest clones hold roughly 1%. This sequence originates from a woman aged 25 to 39 who had recovered from COVID-19. Sequencing was performed on PBMCs or T cells enriched from blood (not recorded which).

CDR3 amino acids: CASSDPRYDEKLFF. In DNA form, the CDR3 reads TGTGCCAGCAGTGACCCGAGGTACGATGAAAAACTGTTTTTT. This sequence joins TRBV25-1 and TRBJ1-4; D is uncertain. The CDR3 has 14 residues. CDR1 is MGHDK, CDR2 SYGVNS, per germline. V was pared by 3 bases and J by 6 bases, with 11 bases between.